This TCR beta chain was observed in a study of shared clonotypes between healthy human individuals (dated by TCRdb to about 2020). A note on the overall study: The cohort included three men and a couple of women between 18 and 49 years of age. Libraries were prepared and TCR repertoires were sequenced by different laboratories using diverse techniques, in order to increase sequencing depth and limit assay-specific biases. The study deeply sequenced blood TCR repertoires of five healthy adults to estimate repertoire size and the extent of clonotype sharing between individuals. Each donor's leukapheresis produced roughly between roughly 0.85 and 9.5 billion PBMCs.

Using the deep immunoSEQ assay, multiplex PCR amplified TCR CDR3 regions from genomic DNA. Extracted genomic DNA from each cell subset was distributed evenly across all wells of several immunoSEQ 96-well plates, and each plate was treated as a replicate. Each replicate PCR for unsorted PBMC received about 300 ng genomic DNA, equal to 30,000 or so T cell genomes. Ten immunoSEQ deep assay plates were used to sequence the unsorted PBMC genomic DNA. Purified libraries were measured with a Qubit 3.0 fluorometer, size-checked on a Bioanalyzer 2100, and measured again with the KAPA Library Quantification kit. Every immunoSEQ 96-well plate was sequenced on a separate single-read 150-cycle Illumina NextSeq 550 flow cell. On the authors' methods: Because only junctional sequences without quality scores were contained in the immunoSEQ output, filtering matching that applied to full-length reads could not be performed. Sequences were annotated with PyIR, a Python wrapper for IgBLAST v1.9, and V/J genes and CDR3 were assigned using IMGT germline references. Any read was removed if the V/J assignment was weak (E-value above 1e-6), the CDR3 was missing, or the read contained stop codons, out-of-frame junctions, or ambiguous translated residues. V3J clonotypes were defined by identical inferred V gene, J gene, and CDR3 amino acid sequence. The percentage overlap between two repertoires was calculated by dividing the number of shared unique clonotypes by the size of the smaller repertoire. RTK rarefaction, the Chao1 estimator, and Recon v2.1 estimates of unobserved clonotypes were used to assess repertoire richness. The immuneACCESS repertoire file appears here via TCRdb, limited to in-frame rearrangements. These files lack a portion of the clones; in checked studies, under half of the deficit traces to unresolved V genes, and the cause of the others is not known. The V and J calls and clone size come from that table; D and trimming were worked out from the DNA. The sample yields hundreds of thousands of clones; around 81% were counted once. Jointly, the top ten make up approximately 12% of the sample.

To note about this clone: Its target antigen remains unknown. Qualities for individual bases were not recorded, and no much larger clone is one base off.

What the work shows at the level of the full study, not this receptor alone: Only blood was sampled, and tissue TCR repertoires likely differ from those in blood. Because the study included only a small number of donors, the genetic and exposure-history diversity represented was limited. Pairwise subsampling indicated that sequencing depth was expected to affect the degree of clonotype sharing among donors.

The donors were healthy, HIV-negative adults with no recently reported acute infections or vaccinations. All donors were Caucasian adults living in Nashville, Tennessee, USA. For unsorted samples, about 90 million PBMCs were counted and genomic DNA was extracted with the QIAamp DNA Blood Mini kit. Blood was obtained by leukapheresis, after which PBMCs were separated by Ficoll-Histopaque density gradient centrifugation and cryopreserved in liquid nitrogen vapor phase. The TCR sequence derives from a woman aged 40-49 years in good health. Some clones in this sample may be carry-over from other donors' samples. The sequencing sample was made of PBMCs.

The DNA is as follows: TGCGCCAGCAGCATCGGACAGGGGGACACTGAAGCTTTCTTT. Translation gives CASSIGQGDTEAFF. The chain employs TRBV4-1 and TRBJ1-1; 10 bases in the middle match TRBD1. The CDR3 runs 14 amino acids, cysteine and phenylalanine included. Of all the DNA, just the CDR3 is kept, 42 bases in frame from base 1. The germline V gene specifies MGHRA as CDR1 and YSYEKL as CDR2. The germline V and J ends show losses of 5 bases and 3 bases respectively, and no gene match explains 3 bases of the junction.